This is a list of T cell receptor beta chains from one sample in a study of blood T cell repertoires in COVID-19. Repertoires were generated with immunoSEQ multiplex PCR, while TCRdb's copy carries only in-frame clones and drops some. The sample yields about 44,000 clones, roughly 87% seen once. Sequenced input: peripheral blood. The receptors stem from a man aged 70-80 years with active COVID-19. Both conserved end residues are part of each CDR3. A D gene is named only where the DNA matches it firmly. Size tells how often a clone was seen (once, few, many) or the class of an expanded clone, and some rows leave it out.

CDR3 DNA,CDR3 protein,D gene,V gene,J gene,clone size
TGTGCCAGCAGCCCCAGGGACAGGGGCACTGAAGCTTTCTTT,CASSPRDRGTEAFF,TRBD1,TRBV6-6,TRBJ1-1,.
TGTGCCAGTAGTTTACAGGCGTCGCATCGTTCACCCCTCCACTTT,CASSLQASHRSPLHF,.,TRBV19,TRBJ1-6,.
TGTGCCATCAGTGAGTCCCTAGCCACCAAAAACATTCAGTACTTC,CAISESLATKNIQYF,.,TRBV10-3,TRBJ2-4,.
TGTGCCAGCAGCGAATACGGGACAGGGTTCAACTCTGGAAACACCATATATTTT,CASSEYGTGFNSGNTIYF,TRBD1,TRBV6-1,TRBJ1-3,.
TGCGCCAGCAGCCATGACAGGGGGCTGATCACTGAAGCTTTCTTT,CASSHDRGLITEAFF,TRBD1,TRBV4-3,TRBJ1-1,.
TGTGCCAGTAATAGGGGCCGAGGCGGTGAGCAGTTCTTC,CASNRGRGGEQFF,.,TRBV19,TRBJ2-1,.
TGTGCCAGCAGTCCGACCCAGGGCGAGCAGTTCTTC,CASSPTQGEQFF,.,TRBV27,TRBJ2-1,.
TGCGCCAGCAGCACGGGACAGGGTCTCTATGGCTACACCTTC,CASSTGQGLYGYTF,TRBD1,TRBV5-1,TRBJ1-2,once
TGTGCCAGCAGTGATAGGCAGGCAATCTATGGCTACACCTTC,CASSDRQAIYGYTF,.,TRBV2,TRBJ1-2,few
TGCGCCAGCAGCCAAGAACCGACAGGCAATCAGCCCCAGCATTTT,CASSQEPTGNQPQHF,.,TRBV4-3,TRBJ1-5,.
TGTGCCAGCGCAATTCCGGGACAGTATTCACCCCTCCACTTT,CASAIPGQYSPLHF,TRBD1,TRBV28,TRBJ1-6,.
TGTGCCAGCAGTGGTGACATCTCCTACGAGCAGTACTTC,CASSGDISYEQYF,.,TRBV2,TRBJ2-7,.
TGTGCCAGCAGTAGGGCGGGGGGAAATGAGCAGTTCTTC,CASSRAGGNEQFF,TRBD2,TRBV27,TRBJ2-1,.
TGCGCCAGCAACAAAGAGGGCGAGGGCACTGAAGCTTTCTTT,CASNKEGEGTEAFF,.,TRBV5-1,TRBJ1-1,.
TGTGCTAGTGTTCGGGACAGGGGGCAAGAGACCCAGTACTTC,CASVRDRGQETQYF,TRBD1,TRBV12-5,TRBJ2-5,.
TGTGCCAGTAGTATTACAGGTAACACTGAAGCTTTCTTT,CASSITGNTEAFF,.,TRBV19,TRBJ1-1,.
TGCGCCAGCAGGAGGGGGCTGAACACTGAAGCTTTCTTT,CASRRGLNTEAFF,TRBD1,TRBV10-2,TRBJ1-1,.
TGTGCCAGCTCACAAACCGGGGGGCCGTCAGATACGCAGTATTTT,CASSQTGGPSDTQYF,.,TRBV18,TRBJ2-3,.
TGTGCCAGCAGCGCTGGACAGGGGGGTGGCTACACCTTC,CASSAGQGGGYTF,TRBD1,TRBV2,TRBJ1-2,.
TGTGCCAGCAGCTGGACTAGCGGGGGGGCCGGCGAGACCCAGTACTTC,CASSWTSGGAGETQYF,TRBD2,TRBV7-2,TRBJ2-5,.
TGTGCCAGCAGCTCCGGGATAACTAATGAAAAACTGTTTTTT,CASSSGITNEKLFF,.,TRBV5-5,TRBJ1-4,once
TGCGCCAGCAGCCAGGGACAGGACAGTAATTCACCCCTCCACTTT,CASSQGQDSNSPLHF,TRBD1,TRBV5-1,TRBJ1-6,.
TGCGCCAGCAGCCTCAGTTCAGTCTCCGCGGACTACGAGCAGTACTTC,CASSLSSVSADYEQYF,.,TRBV5-1,TRBJ2-7,.
TGTGCCAGCAGCATAACAGGGTTCCAAGAGACCCAGTACTTC,CASSITGFQETQYF,.,TRBV7-2,TRBJ2-5,.
TGCAGTGCCAGTTTGGGACAGGGTAGGGTCGGCTCCTACGAGCAGTACTTC,CSASLGQGRVGSYEQYF,TRBD1,TRBV20-1,TRBJ2-7,medium-sized
TGTGCCAGCAGCACTTATTACGAGCAGTACTTC,CASSTYYEQYF,.,TRBV5-6,TRBJ2-7,.
TGCGCCAGCAGCCAAGATTGGGGGGGCTGGGCAGATACGCAGTATTTT,CASSQDWGGWADTQYF,.,TRBV4-3,TRBJ2-3,.
TGTGCCAGCAGTTACCGGGCAGGGGCTGGTGAGCAGTTCTTC,CASSYRAGAGEQFF,.,TRBV6-2/TRBV6-3,TRBJ2-1,.
TGCAGCGTTGACGGCCTTATCCGAGGAGAGCAGTTCTTC,CSVDGLIRGEQFF,.,TRBV29-1,TRBJ2-1,.
TGTGCCAGCAGCTTGGCAGGGGTCCAAGAGACCCAGTACTTC,CASSLAGVQETQYF,.,TRBV5-4,TRBJ2-5,.
TGTGCCAGCAGTCCCCGAGGCCTCTCTGGAAACACCATATATTTT,CASSPRGLSGNTIYF,.,TRBV6-5,TRBJ1-3,.
TGTGCCAGCAGCCAAGCCCCATGGAGCGGGGTCGCAGAGACCCAGTACTTC,CASSQAPWSGVAETQYF,TRBD2,TRBV3-1/TRBV3-2,TRBJ2-5,.
TGTGCCACGTTCGATCGGACAGGGCCCAATTCACCCCTCCACTTT,CATFDRTGPNSPLHF,TRBD1,TRBV19,TRBJ1-6,.
TGTGCCATCAGTGGTTCGGGAGACGTCACCGGGGAGCTGTTTTTT,CAISGSGDVTGELFF,.,TRBV10-3,TRBJ2-2,once
TGTGCCAGCAGATGGGACAGGGGTGGCTACACCTTC,CASRWDRGGYTF,TRBD1,TRBV6-5,TRBJ1-2,.
TGTGCCAGCAGCTTATCCGGACAGGGAAAATATGGCTACACCTTC,CASSLSGQGKYGYTF,TRBD1,TRBV7-8,TRBJ1-2,once
TGTGCCACCAGTGATCCTTATGGCTACACCTTC,CATSDPYGYTF,.,TRBV24-1,TRBJ1-2,.
TGTGCCAGCAGACCGCGGCGGACAGGGACCAACACAGATACGCAGTATTTT,CASRPRRTGTNTDTQYF,TRBD1,TRBV11-2,TRBJ2-3,.
TGTGCCAGCAGCTCCAAAAATGGGGGCCGGAACTATGGCTACACCTTC,CASSSKNGGRNYGYTF,.,TRBV7-3,TRBJ1-2,.
TGTGCCAGCAGCCCAGGGGGCACCTACGAGCAGTACTTC,CASSPGGTYEQYF,TRBD1,TRBV7-9,TRBJ2-7,.
TGCGCCAGCAGCTTGGCGGCAGGCACCACATACGAGCAGTACTTC,CASSLAAGTTYEQYF,.,TRBV5-1,TRBJ2-7,.
TGTGCCAGCAGCCAAGTAGGGGGCTCAATGGGTGGCTACACCTTC,CASSQVGGSMGGYTF,TRBD1,TRBV3-1/TRBV3-2,TRBJ1-2,.
TGTGCCAGCAGCTCCCAGACTAGCGTCATCTACAATGAGCAGTTCTTC,CASSSQTSVIYNEQFF,TRBD2,TRBV11-1,TRBJ2-1,once
TGTGCCAGCAGCTTACGACTAGCGGGGGGAAGCTACGAGCAGTACTTC,CASSLRLAGGSYEQYF,TRBD2,TRBV11-2,TRBJ2-7,.
TGTGCCAGCAGTTTATCCGGGGAGGCGGGATCACCCCTCCACTTT,CASSLSGEAGSPLHF,.,TRBV27,TRBJ1-6,few
TGTGCCAGCACCCAGTCAAGCAATCAGCCCCAGCATTTT,CASTQSSNQPQHF,.,TRBV6-6,TRBJ1-5,.
TGTGCCAGCAGCTTTTATACAGATCAGCCCCAGCATTTT,CASSFYTDQPQHF,.,TRBV7-6,TRBJ1-5,.
TGTGCCAGCAGCTTAGCGAGTCTAGCGGGGTCCACAGATACGCAGTATTTT,CASSLASLAGSTDTQYF,TRBD2,TRBV7-8,TRBJ2-3,.
TGTGCCAGCATAGTGACAGGGGGCGCAGGGGTTATCGACACTGAAGCTTTCTTT,CASIVTGGAGVIDTEAFF,TRBD1,TRBV5-5,TRBJ1-1,once
TGCGCCAGCAGCCAAGAGGTATCAAGCGGAGAGACCGGGGAGCTGTTTTTT,CASSQEVSSGETGELFF,.,TRBV4-3,TRBJ2-2,.
TGTGCCAGCAGCGTAGACCGTCGCGATAATTCACCCCTCCACTTT,CASSVDRRDNSPLHF,.,TRBV7-2,TRBJ1-6,.
TGTGCCAGCAGTACGGACAGGGCCAATCAGCCCCAGCATTTT,CASSTDRANQPQHF,TRBD1,TRBV2,TRBJ1-5,few
TGTGCCAGCAGCCCCGAGGCCCGCTCCTACAATGAGCAGTTCTTC,CASSPEARSYNEQFF,.,TRBV7-2,TRBJ2-1,.
TGTGCCAGCGGCGGACAGGATGAAGCTTTCTTT,CASGGQDEAFF,TRBD1,TRBV6-6,TRBJ1-1,few
TGTGCCAGTAGTATTGTAGGGCGCAGGGCCCATCAGCCCCAGCATTTT,CASSIVGRRAHQPQHF,.,TRBV19,TRBJ1-5,.
TGTGCCAGCAGCTTAATCTCAGGTCTGGAAACAGATACGCAGTATTTT,CASSLISGLETDTQYF,.,TRBV5-4,TRBJ2-3,few
TGTGCCAGCACCATCGGGACAGCAACTGCCAACGTCCTGACTTTC,CASTIGTATANVLTF,TRBD1,TRBV2,TRBJ2-6,.